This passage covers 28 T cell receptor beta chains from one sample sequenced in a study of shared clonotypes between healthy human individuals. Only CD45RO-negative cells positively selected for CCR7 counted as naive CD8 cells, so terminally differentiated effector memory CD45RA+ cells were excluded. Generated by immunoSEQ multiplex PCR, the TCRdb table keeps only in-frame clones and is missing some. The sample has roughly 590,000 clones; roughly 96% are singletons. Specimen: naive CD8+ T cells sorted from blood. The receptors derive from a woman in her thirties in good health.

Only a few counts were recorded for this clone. The CDR3 protein is CASSFLLRGYGYTF. The CDR3 DNA is TGTGCCAGCAGCTTCCTATTGAGGGGCTATGGCTACACCTTC. The rearrangement joins TRBV7-2 to TRBJ1-2; TRBD1 is a possible D gene (5 bases). The CDR3 is made up of 14 amino acids. Germline loops: CDR1 SGHTA, CDR2 FQGNSA. V was pared by 3 bases and J by 4 bases, with 12 bases between.

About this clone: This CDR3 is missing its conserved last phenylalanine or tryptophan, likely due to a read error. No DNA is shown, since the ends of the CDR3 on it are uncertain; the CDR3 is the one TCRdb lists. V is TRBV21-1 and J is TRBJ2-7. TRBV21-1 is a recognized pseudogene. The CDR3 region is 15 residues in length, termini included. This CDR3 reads CASSKQAWTETRFIS.

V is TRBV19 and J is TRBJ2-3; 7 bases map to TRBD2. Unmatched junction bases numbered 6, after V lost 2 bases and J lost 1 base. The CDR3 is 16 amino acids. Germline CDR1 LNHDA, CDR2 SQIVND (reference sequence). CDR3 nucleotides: TGTGCCAGTAGTATACCGACTAGCCTGGGCACAGATACGCAGTATTTT. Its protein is CASSIPTSLGTDTQYF.

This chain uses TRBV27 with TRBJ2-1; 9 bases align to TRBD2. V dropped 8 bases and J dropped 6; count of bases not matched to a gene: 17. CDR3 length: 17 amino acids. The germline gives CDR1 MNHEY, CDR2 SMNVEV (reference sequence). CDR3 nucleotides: TGTGCCAGCCATCCGGGACTCGGGACTAGCACCCTCAATGAGCAGTTCTTC. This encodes CASHPGLGTSTLNEQFF.

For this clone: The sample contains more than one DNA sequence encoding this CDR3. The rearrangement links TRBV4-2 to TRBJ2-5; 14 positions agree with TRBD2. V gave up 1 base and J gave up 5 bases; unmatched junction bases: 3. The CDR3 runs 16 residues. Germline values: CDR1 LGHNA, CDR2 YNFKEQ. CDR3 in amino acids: CASSQGLAGGEETQYF. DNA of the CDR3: TGTGCCAGCAGCCAAGGACTAGCGGGAGGGGAGGAGACCCAGTACTTC.

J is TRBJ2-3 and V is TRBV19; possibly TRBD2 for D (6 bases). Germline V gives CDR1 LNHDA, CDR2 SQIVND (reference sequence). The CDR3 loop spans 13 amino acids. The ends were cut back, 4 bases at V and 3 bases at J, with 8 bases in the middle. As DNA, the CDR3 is TGTGCCAGTAGTAGGGGGGTTACAGATACGCAGTATTTT. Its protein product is CASSRGVTDTQYF.

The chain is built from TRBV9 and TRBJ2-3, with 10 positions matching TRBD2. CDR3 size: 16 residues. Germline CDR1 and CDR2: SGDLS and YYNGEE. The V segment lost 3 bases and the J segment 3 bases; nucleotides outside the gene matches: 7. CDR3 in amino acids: CASSGSRAGGTDTQYF. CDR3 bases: TGTGCCAGCAGCGGGTCACGAGCGGGAGGGACAGATACGCAGTATTTT.

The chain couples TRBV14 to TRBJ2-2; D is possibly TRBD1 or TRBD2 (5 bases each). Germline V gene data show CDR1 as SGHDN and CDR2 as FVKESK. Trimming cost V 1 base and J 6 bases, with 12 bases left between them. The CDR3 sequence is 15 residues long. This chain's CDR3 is CASSQVGGTAGELFF. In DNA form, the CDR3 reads TGTGCCAGCAGCCAAGTAGGTGGGACGGCCGGGGAGCTGTTTTTT.

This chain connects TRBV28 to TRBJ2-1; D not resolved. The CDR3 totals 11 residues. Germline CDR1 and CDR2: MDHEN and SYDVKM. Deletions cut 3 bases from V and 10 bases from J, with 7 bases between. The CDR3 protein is CASSFLMEQFF. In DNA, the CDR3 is TGTGCCAGCAGTTTCCTTATGGAGCAGTTCTTC. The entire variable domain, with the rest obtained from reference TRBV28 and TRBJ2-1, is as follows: DVKVTQSSRYLVKRTGEKVFLECVQDMDHENMFWYRQDPGLGLRLIYFSYDVKMKEKGDIPEGYSVSREKKERFSLILESASTNQTSMYLCASSFLMEQFFGPGTRLTVL.

The CDR3 nucleotides are TGTGCCAGCAGTCGAGACATAGCGGGCGCAGATACGCAGTATTTT. The encoded protein is CASSRDIAGADTQYF. This chain connects TRBV6-5 to TRBJ2-3, with 7 bases matching TRBD2. Per germline, CDR1 MNHEY and CDR2 SVGAGI. The V and J ends lost 5 bases and 4 bases, in that order; junction bases with no gene match: 9. The CDR3 length is 15 residues.

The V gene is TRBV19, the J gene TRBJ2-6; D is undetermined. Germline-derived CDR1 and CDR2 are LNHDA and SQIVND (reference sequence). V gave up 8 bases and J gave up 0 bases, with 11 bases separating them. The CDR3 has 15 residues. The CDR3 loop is CASAKLDSGANVLTF. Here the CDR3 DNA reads TGTGCCAGTGCAAAGTTAGACTCTGGGGCCAACGTCCTGACTTTC.

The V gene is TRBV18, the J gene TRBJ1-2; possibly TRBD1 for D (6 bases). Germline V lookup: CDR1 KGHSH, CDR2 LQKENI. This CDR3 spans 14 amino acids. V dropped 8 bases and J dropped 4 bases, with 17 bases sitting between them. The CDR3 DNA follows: TGTGCCAGCAGCCCGCCGGGGGCGGCCTATGGCTACACCTTC. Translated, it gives CASSPPGAAYGYTF.

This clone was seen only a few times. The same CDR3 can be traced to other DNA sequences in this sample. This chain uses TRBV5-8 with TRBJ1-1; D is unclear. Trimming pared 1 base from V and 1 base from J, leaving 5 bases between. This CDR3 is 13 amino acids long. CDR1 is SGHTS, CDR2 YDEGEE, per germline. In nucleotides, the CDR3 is TGTGCCAGCAGCTTGACAGCGAACACTGAAGCTTTCTTT. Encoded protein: CASSLTANTEAFF.

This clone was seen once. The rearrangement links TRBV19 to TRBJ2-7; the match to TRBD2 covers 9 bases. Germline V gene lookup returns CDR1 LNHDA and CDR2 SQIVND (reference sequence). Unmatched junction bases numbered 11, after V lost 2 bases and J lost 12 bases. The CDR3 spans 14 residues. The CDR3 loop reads CASSIRLAVPPRYF. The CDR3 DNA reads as TGTGCCAGTAGTATAAGACTAGCGGTTCCCCCACGGTACTTC.

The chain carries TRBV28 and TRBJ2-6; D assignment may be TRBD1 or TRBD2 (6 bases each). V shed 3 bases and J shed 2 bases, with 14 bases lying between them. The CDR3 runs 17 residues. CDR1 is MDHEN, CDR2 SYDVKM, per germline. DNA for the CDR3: TGTGCCAGCAGTTTTGATCGGGGGCGCGCTGGGGCCAACGTCCTGACTTTC. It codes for CASSFDRGRAGANVLTF.

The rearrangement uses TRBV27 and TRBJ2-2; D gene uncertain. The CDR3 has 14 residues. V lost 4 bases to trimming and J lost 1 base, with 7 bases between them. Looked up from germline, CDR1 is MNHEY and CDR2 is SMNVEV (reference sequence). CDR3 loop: CASSYIRNTGELFF. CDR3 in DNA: TGTGCCAGCAGTTACATCCGGAACACCGGGGAGCTGTTTTTT.

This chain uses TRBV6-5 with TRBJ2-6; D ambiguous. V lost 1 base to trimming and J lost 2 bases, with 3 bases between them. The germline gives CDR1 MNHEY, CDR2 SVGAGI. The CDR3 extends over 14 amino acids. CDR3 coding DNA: TGTGCCAGCAGTTACTATACTGGGGCCAACGTCCTGACTTTC. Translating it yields CASSYYTGANVLTF.

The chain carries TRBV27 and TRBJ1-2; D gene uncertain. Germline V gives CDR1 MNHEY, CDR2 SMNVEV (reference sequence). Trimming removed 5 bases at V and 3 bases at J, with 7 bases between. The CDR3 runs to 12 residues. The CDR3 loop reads CASSQTYYGYTF. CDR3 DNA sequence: TGTGCCAGCAGTCAGACCTACTATGGCTACACCTTC.

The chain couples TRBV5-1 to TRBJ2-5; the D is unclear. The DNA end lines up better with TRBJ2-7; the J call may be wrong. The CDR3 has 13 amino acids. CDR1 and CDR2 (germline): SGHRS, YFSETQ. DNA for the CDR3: TGCGCCAGCAGCTTGGAAGTTGCATACGAGCAGTACTTC. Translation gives CASSLEVAYEQYF.

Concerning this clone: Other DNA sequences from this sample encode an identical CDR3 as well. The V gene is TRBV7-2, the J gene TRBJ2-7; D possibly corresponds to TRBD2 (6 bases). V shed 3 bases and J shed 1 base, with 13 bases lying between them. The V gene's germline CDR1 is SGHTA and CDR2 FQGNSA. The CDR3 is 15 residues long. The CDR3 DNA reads TGTGCCAGCAGCTTGGGACTCGCGGGATCCTACGAGCAGTACTTC. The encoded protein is CASSLGLAGSYEQYF.

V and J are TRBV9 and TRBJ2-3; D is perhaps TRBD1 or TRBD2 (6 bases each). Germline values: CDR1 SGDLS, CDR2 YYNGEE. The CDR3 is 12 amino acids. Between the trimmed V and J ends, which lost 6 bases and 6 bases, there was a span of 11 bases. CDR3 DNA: TGTGCCAGCACCAAAGGGGGGGATACGCAGTATTTT. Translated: CASTKGGDTQYF.

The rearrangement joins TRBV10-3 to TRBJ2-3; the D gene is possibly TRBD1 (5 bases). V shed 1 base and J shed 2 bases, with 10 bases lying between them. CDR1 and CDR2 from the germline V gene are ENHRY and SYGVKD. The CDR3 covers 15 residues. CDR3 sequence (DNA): TGTGCCATCAGTGAGTTTGGGGCCGACACAGATACGCAGTATTTT. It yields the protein CAISEFGADTDTQYF.

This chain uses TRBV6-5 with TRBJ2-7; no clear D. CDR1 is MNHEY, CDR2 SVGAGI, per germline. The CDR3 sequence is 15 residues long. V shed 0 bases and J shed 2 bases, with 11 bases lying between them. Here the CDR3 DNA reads TGTGCCAGCAGTTACTCGAGAAGTTCTACCTACGAGCAGTACTTC. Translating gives CASSYSRSSTYEQYF.

The CDR3 loop reads CASGGGLPEAFF. The CDR3 DNA reads TGTGCCAGTGGTGGGGGGCTGCCTGAAGCTTTCTTT. This chain connects TRBV19 to TRBJ1-1; D might be TRBD1 (6 bases). The CDR3 contains 12 residues. Germline CDR1 LNHDA, CDR2 SQIVND (reference sequence). V gave up 8 bases and J gave up 6 bases, with 13 bases separating them. The full variable domain, with the rest looked up from reference TRBV19 and TRBJ1-1, is DGGITQSPKYLFRKEGQNVTLSCEQNLNHDAMYWYRQDPGQGLRLIYYSQIVNDFQKGDIAEGYSVSREKKESFPLTVTSAQKNPTAFYLCASGGGLPEAFFGQGTRLTVV.

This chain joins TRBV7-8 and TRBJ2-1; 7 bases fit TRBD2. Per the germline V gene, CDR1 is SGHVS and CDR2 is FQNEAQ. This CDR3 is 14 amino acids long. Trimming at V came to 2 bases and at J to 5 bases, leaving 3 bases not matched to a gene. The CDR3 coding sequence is TGTGCCAGCAGCTTATACCTAGCGGACAATGAGCAGTTCTTC. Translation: CASSLYLADNEQFF. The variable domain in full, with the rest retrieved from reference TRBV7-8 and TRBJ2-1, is GAGVSQSPRYKVAKRGQDVALRCDPISGHVSLFWYQQALGQGPEFLTYFQNEAQLDKSGLPSDRFFAERPEGSVSTLKIQRTQQEDSAVYLCASSLYLADNEQFFGPGTRLTVL.

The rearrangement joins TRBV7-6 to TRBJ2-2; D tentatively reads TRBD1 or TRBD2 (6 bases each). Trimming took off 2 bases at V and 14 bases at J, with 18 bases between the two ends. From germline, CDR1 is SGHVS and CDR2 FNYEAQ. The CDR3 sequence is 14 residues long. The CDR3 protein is CASSLTYGGFLLFF. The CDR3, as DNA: TGTGCCAGCAGCTTAACCTACGGGGGCTTTCTACTGTTTTTT.

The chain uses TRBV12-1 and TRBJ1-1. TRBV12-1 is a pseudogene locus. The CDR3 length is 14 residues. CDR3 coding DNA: TGTGCCAGCAGCCCCCGGGTATTGAACACTGAAGCTTTCTTT. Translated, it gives CASSPRVLNTEAFF.

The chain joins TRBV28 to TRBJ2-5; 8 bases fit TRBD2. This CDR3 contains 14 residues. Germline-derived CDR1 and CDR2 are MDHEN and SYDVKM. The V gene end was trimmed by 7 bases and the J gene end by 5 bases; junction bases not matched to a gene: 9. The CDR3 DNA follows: TGTGCCAGCACCCCCGCGGGAGGAGCGGAGACCCAGTACTTC. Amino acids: CASTPAGGAETQYF.